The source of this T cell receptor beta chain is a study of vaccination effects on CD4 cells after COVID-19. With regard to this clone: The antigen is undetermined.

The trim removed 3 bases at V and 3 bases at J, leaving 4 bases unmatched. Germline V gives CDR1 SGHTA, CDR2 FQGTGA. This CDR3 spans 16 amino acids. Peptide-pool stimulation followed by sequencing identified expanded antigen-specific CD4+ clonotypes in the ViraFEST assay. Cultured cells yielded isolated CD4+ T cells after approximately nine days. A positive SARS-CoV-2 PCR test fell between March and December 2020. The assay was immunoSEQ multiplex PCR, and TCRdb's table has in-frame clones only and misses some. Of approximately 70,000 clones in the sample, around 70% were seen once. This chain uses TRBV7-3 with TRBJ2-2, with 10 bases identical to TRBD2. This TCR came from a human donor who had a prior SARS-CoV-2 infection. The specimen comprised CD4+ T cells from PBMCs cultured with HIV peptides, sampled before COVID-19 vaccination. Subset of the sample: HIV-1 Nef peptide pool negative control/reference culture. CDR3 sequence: CASSLSGGADTGELFF. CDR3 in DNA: TGTGCCAGCAGCTTGAGCGGGGGGGCCGACACCGGGGAGCTGTTTTTT. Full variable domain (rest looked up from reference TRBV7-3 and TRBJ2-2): GAGVSQTPSNKVTEKGKYVELRCDPISGHTALYWYRQSLGQGPEFLIYFQGTGAADDSGLPNDRFFAVRPEGSVSTLKIQRTERGDSAVYLCASSLSGGADTGELFFGEGSRLTVL.